This is a list of T cell receptor beta chains from one sample in a study of molecular identifiers for immune sequencing clone quantification. Via MiXCR, TCRdb re-called the PCR reads, giving one row per CDR3 protein. The sample lists 300,000 to 400,000 distinct CDR3 sequences; about a fifth were seen once. Input material: naive CD8+ T cells from blood, with Jurkat cell RNA spiked in. All receptors come from a human donor in good health. Some libraries in this study had Jurkat cell RNA spiked in. Both conserved end residues are part of each CDR3. The D gene is left open where the match is weak. Size values are once, few and many counts, or a class for expanded clones, and some rows have none.

abundance	len	v_gene	j_gene	d_gene	CDR3aa
many	13	TRBV20-1	TRBJ2-7	.	CSALPGSLYEQYF
many	15	TRBV7-9	TRBJ2-1	.	CASSQDSRSYNEQFF
.	12	TRBV28	TRBJ2-7	.	CACSPFQDEQYF
.	15	TRBV4-3	TRBJ1-5	.	CASSQDRGRHQPQHF
.	14	TRBV4-2	TRBJ2-7	.	CASSQERDAYEQYF
few	15	TRBV11-2	TRBJ2-5	.	CASSPQTRRQETQYF
many	15	TRBV7-9	TRBJ1-4	TRBD1	CASSNGQGIDEKLFF
few	15	TRBV4-1	TRBJ1-5	.	CASSPNGGARESQHF
many	16	TRBV20-1	TRBJ2-4	TRBD1	CSAREDRAWAKNIQYF
.	19	TRBV7-9	TRBJ2-6	TRBD2	CASSSTRLAGEYGANVLTF
many	15	TRBV7-9	TRBJ2-4	.	CASSLEGPGKNIQYF
.	13	TRBV20-1	TRBJ2-7	.	CSANHAGLPEQYF
few	17	TRBV12-5	TRBJ2-2	.	CASGTPGGPANTGELFF
few	16	TRBV6-5	TRBJ2-2	TRBD1	CASSQGVSLSTGELFF
many	14	TRBV30	TRBJ1-1	.	CAWSVGSLNTEAFF
.	15	TRBV11-2	TRBJ2-2	.	CASSLGALNTGELFF
many	13	TRBV9	TRBJ2-4	.	CASSVADSNIQYF
many	15	TRBV20-1	TRBJ2-3	TRBD2	CSARETSGSRDTQYF
few	17	TRBV28	TRBJ2-1	.	CASSLPSGSSSYNEQFF
.	15	TRBV6-4	TRBJ2-3	.	CASSPALGGTDTQYF
few	17	TRBV27	TRBJ2-3	TRBD2	CASSLSTLAGTTDTQYF
.	14	TRBV6-2/TRBV6-3	TRBJ1-1	TRBD1	CASSPAIQGIGAFF
many	16	TRBV2	TRBJ1-1	.	CASSELLTPDNTEAFF
many	13	TRBV27	TRBJ2-7	.	CASSIRTAYEQYF
many	13	TRBV30	TRBJ2-7	.	CAWSPGLFNEQYF
few	14	TRBV7-9	TRBJ2-2	.	CASSQDSNTGELFF
few	13	TRBV30	TRBJ2-5	.	CAWRDRGWETQYF
many	15	TRBV5-6	TRBJ2-3	.	CASSLILHSTDTQYF
few	17	TRBV4-1	TRBJ2-7	.	CASSLRQGSEASYEQYF
many	19	TRBV28	TRBJ2-6	.	CASLPDSRSVLSGANVLTF
many	17	TRBV11-2	TRBJ1-4	.	CASSLLIGWSTDEKLFF
many	16	TRBV4-3	TRBJ2-2	.	CASSPDRGSNTGELFF
many	18	TRBV28	TRBJ2-3	TRBD2	CASSLVTPRGGRADTQYF
many	15	TRBV7-6	TRBJ2-3	.	CASSSTGLDTDTQYF
.	13	TRBV20-1	TRBJ2-7	.	CSAKDPDNYEQYF
.	14	TRBV11-2	TRBJ2-1	TRBD2	CASSASGYYNEQFF
many	15	TRBV4-3	TRBJ2-1	TRBD2	CASSAWEGSYNEQFF
many	14	TRBV5-6	TRBJ2-3	TRBD1	CASSLGQEYGTQYF
many	14	TRBV27	TRBJ1-5	.	CASSRGGGFEPQHF
many	14	TRBV12-3/TRBV12-4	TRBJ2-2	.	CASSSGQHTGELFF
.	17	TRBV6-2/TRBV6-3	TRBJ2-3	.	CASTQTQPKPSTDTQYF
many	14	TRBV9	TRBJ1-3	TRBD1	CASSDDREGNTIYF
many	14	TRBV11-2	TRBJ2-7	TRBD2	CASSYSGGTYEQYF
.	15	TRBV3-1	TRBJ2-2	TRBD2	CASSQDWTSGRELFF
many	13	TRBV6-6	TRBJ1-5	.	CASSLGWDQPQHF
many	13	TRBV19	TRBJ2-7	.	CASSGPGLHEQYF
many	15	TRBV14	TRBJ1-1	.	CASSPAAGVVAEAFF
.	14	TRBV10-3	TRBJ2-3	.	CAISASDPGDTQYF
many	17	TRBV29-1	TRBJ2-2	TRBD2	CSVEYGLAGVGTGELFF
many	14	TRBV7-9	TRBJ2-1	.	CASSPTLAPNEQFF
.	15	TRBV10-2	TRBJ1-1	.	CASSDWGALNTEAFF